Below are 14 T cell receptor beta chains sequenced from a single sample in a study of blood T cell repertoires in COVID-19. TCRdb's table, derived via immunoSEQ multiplex PCR, lists solely in-frame clones and lacks some. The repertoire includes about 120,000 clones, under 80% of them detected once, and 2% to 3% sits in the top ten. Sequencing used peripheral blood. These receptors were collected from a man in his forties or fifties with acute or convalescent COVID-19.

The V gene is TRBV27, the J gene TRBJ1-2, with TRBD1 matching over 10 bases. From germline, CDR1 is MNHEY and CDR2 SMNVEV (reference sequence). The CDR3 has 13 amino acids. J was trimmed by 8 bases and V by 6 bases; bases with no gene match: 6. CDR3 residues: CASRIDRGHGYTF. DNA for the CDR3: TGTGCCAGCAGAATTGACAGGGGGCACGGCTACACCTTC.

This chain links TRBV30 with TRBJ1-5, with D perhaps matching TRBD1 (5 bases). Deletions cut 5 bases from V and 4 bases from J, with 12 bases between. This CDR3 is built from 13 residues. Germline V gene lookup returns CDR1 GTSNPN and CDR2 SVGIG (reference sequence). The CDR3 DNA follows: TGTGCCTGGGGACCCGGGGGGAATCAGCCCCAGCATTTT. It codes for CAWGPGGNQPQHF. Filled out from reference TRBV30 and TRBJ1-5, the complete variable domain reads SQTIHQWPATLVQPVGSPLSLECTVEGTSNPNLYWYRQAAGRGLQLLFYSVGIGQISSEVPQNLSASRPQDRQFILSSKKLLLSDSGFYLCAWGPGGNQPQHFGDGTRLSIL.

The table lists this clone with a few counts. This sequence joins TRBV29-1 and TRBJ2-7; 7 bases agree with TRBD2. Germline V gives CDR1 SQVTM, CDR2 ANQGSEA. Losses at the gene ends were 3 bases for V and 1 base for J; bases not matched to a gene: 3. The CDR3 is 13 amino acids. CDR3 residues: CSVEWGGSYEQYF. The CDR3 DNA sequence: TGCAGCGTTGAGTGGGGGGGGTCCTACGAGCAGTACTTC.

Many counts were recorded for this clone. The rearrangement links TRBV7-8 to TRBJ1-5; D uncertain. CDR3 size: 15 residues. CDR1 SGHVS and CDR2 FQNEAQ come from the germline V gene. Trimming shortened V by 1 base and J by 3 bases, and 10 bases separated the two germline ends. In nucleotides, the CDR3 is TGTGCCAGCAGCTTAGACACCCCTCTCAATCAGCCCCAGCATTTT. This codes for CASSLDTPLNQPQHF.

V is TRBV5-6 and J is TRBJ2-5; TRBD2 aligns across 7 bases. CDR3 length equals 13 residues. Trimming at V came to 4 bases and at J to 5 bases, leaving 5 bases not matched to a gene. Germline V CDR1 and CDR2: SGHDT, YYEEEE. Written as DNA, the CDR3 is TGTGCCAGCAGCACCGGGACTATCGAGACCCAGTACTTC. It codes for CASSTGTIETQYF. Full variable domain (remainder filled in from reference TRBV5-6 and TRBJ2-5): DAGVTQSPTHLIKTRGQQVTLRCSPKSGHDTVSWYQQALGQGPQFIFQYYEEEERQRGNFPDRFSGHQFPNYSSELNVNALLLGDSALYLCASSTGTIETQYFGPGTRLLVL.

This clone was observed a handful of times. This chain links TRBV5-1 with TRBJ2-7; D not certain. V was clipped by 1 base and J by 0 bases, with 8 bases between them. CDR3 length equals 14 residues. Germline V gene data show CDR1 as SGHRS and CDR2 as YFSETQ. CDR3 nucleotides: TGCGCCAGCAGCTTGAACAGTGGCTCCTACGAGCAGTACTTC. It specifies CASSLNSGSYEQYF.

This CDR3 reads CASSESTKTSEAFF. DNA for the CDR3: TGCGCCAGCAGTGAGTCGACTAAAACCAGTGAAGCTTTCTTT. The chain combines TRBV10-2 with TRBJ1-1, with D unresolved. Germline-derived CDR1 and CDR2 are WSHSY and SAAADI. The V end lost 0 bases, the J end lost 7 bases, and 12 bases lay between the germline ends. The CDR3 sequence is 14 residues long.

The gene calls are TRBV27 and TRBJ1-5; 8 bases line up with TRBD1. Germline CDR1 and CDR2: MNHEY and SMNVEV (reference sequence). Trimming took 2 bases from V and 4 from J; bases not matched to a gene: 1. This CDR3 region has 14 residues. CDR3 sequence: CASSLGTGNQPQHF. Written as DNA, the CDR3 is TGTGCCAGCAGTTTAGGGACAGGTAATCAGCCCCAGCATTTT.

The V gene is TRBV5-1, the J gene TRBJ1-2; D is possibly TRBD1 (6 bases). V was cut by 4 bases and J by 8 bases, with 12 bases left in between. CDR1 is SGHRS, CDR2 YFSETQ, per germline. CDR3 length equals 12 residues. CDR3 in DNA: TGCGCCAGCAGCGTACAGGGCGGCGGCTACACCTTC. Translating it yields CASSVQGGGYTF.

The V call is TRBV12-3 or TRBV12-4, the J call TRBJ2-3; TRBD2 matches at 10 bases. The J segment lost 5 bases and the V segment lost 8 bases, leaving 4 bases of the junction unmatched. This CDR3 is built from 13 residues. The CDR3 coding sequence is TGTGCCAGCCAAAGCGGGGGGGTAGATACGCAGTATTTT. It yields the protein CASQSGGVDTQYF.

The CDR3 loop is CASSISGGGRTDTQYF. DNA for the CDR3: TGTGCCAGTAGTATCAGCGGGGGGGGACGCACAGATACGCAGTATTTT. V and J are TRBV19 and TRBJ2-3, with 10 bases lining up with TRBD2. CDR1 is LNHDA, CDR2 SQIVND, per germline (reference sequence). The CDR3 covers 16 residues. After removal of 3 bases from V and 1 base from J, the junction contained 4 bases not matched to a gene.

There are a few counts of this clone. The V gene is TRBV28, the J gene TRBJ2-7; D perhaps matches TRBD2 (6 bases). The CDR3 runs to 13 residues. V was clipped by 6 bases and J by 1 base, with 10 bases between them. The germline V gene has CDR1 MDHEN and CDR2 SYDVKM. This CDR3 is CASREGLSYEQYF. The CDR3 DNA is TGTGCCAGCAGGGAGGGACTTTCCTACGAGCAGTACTTC.

The gene calls are TRBV28 and TRBJ1-2; TRBD1 agrees at 8 bases. CDR1 MDHEN and CDR2 SYDVKM come from the germline V gene. V shed 5 bases, J shed 4 bases, and the junction held 9 bases outside the gene matches. This CDR3 is built from 15 residues. The CDR3 DNA reads TGTGCCAGCAGTCTTCCCTCCGGGACAGGCTATGGCTACACCTTC. The encoded protein is CASSLPSGTGYGYTF.

The chain employs TRBV28 and TRBJ2-3; 13 bases are shared with TRBD2. V lost 1 base, J lost 4 bases, and 11 bases stayed unmatched. Germline CDR1 is MDHEN and CDR2 is SYDVKM. The CDR3 sequence is 19 residues long. CDR3 nucleotide sequence: TGTGCCAGCAGTTTATTTCACCGGACTAGCGGGAGTGTCGCAGATACGCAGTATTTT. As protein: CASSLFHRTSGSVADTQYF. Full variable domain (rest looked up from reference TRBV28 and TRBJ2-3): DVKVTQSSRYLVKRTGEKVFLECVQDMDHENMFWYRQDPGLGLRLIYFSYDVKMKEKGDIPEGYSVSREKKERFSLILESASTNQTSMYLCASSLFHRTSGSVADTQYFGPGTRLTVL.